This T cell receptor beta chain was observed in a study of cytomegalovirus exposure and HLA in healthy donors. Researchers ran the PCR with 60 Vbeta and 13 Jbeta primers. Libraries were prepared by immunoSEQ multiplex PCR; TCRdb keeps only in-frame clonotypes and omits some of them. The sample records fewer than 150,000 clones, about four fifths being singletons. In this sample, this clone turned up a few times. The CDR3 is made up of 14 amino acids. The germline V gene has CDR1 KGHSH and CDR2 LQKENI. Trimming removed 3 bases at V and 8 bases at J, with 16 bases between. V usage is TRBV18 and J usage is TRBJ1-1; a weak D match, TRBD1 (6 bases). The sample was PBMCs. This TCR derives from a male donor in good health and CMV-seronegative. CDR3 DNA: TGTGCCAGCTCACCGCCCGAGACAGGCAGGGAAGCTTTCTTT. It specifies CASSPPETGREAFF.